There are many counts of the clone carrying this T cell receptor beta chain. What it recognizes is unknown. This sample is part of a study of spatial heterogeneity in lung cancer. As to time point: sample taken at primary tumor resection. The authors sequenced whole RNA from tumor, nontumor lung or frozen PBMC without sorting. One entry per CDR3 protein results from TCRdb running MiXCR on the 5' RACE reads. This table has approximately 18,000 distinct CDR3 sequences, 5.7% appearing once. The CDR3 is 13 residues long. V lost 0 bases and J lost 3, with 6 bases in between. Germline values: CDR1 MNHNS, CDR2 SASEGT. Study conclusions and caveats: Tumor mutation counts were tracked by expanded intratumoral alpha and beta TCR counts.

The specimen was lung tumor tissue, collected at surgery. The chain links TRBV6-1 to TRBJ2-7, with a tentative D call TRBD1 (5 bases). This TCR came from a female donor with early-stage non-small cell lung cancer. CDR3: CASSEARGYEQYF. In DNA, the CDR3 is TGTGCCAGCAGTGAAGCTAGGGGCTACGAGCAGTACTTC.